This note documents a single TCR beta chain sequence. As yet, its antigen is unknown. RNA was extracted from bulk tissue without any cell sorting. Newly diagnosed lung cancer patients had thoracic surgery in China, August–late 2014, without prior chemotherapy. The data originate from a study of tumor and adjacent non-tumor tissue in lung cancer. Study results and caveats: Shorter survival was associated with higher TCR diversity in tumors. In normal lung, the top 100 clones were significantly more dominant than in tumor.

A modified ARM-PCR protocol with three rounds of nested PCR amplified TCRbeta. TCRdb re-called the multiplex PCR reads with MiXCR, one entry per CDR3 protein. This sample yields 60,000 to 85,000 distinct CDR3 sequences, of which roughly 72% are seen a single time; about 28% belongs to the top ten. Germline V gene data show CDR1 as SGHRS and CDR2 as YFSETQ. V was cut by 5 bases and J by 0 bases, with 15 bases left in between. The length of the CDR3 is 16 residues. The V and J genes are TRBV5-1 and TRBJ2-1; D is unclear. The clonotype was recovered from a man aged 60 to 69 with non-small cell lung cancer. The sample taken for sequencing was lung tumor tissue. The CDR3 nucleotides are TGCGCCAGCAGAGGCCCAGAGTCGAGCTCCTACAATGAGCAGTTCTTC. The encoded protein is CASRGPESSSYNEQFF.